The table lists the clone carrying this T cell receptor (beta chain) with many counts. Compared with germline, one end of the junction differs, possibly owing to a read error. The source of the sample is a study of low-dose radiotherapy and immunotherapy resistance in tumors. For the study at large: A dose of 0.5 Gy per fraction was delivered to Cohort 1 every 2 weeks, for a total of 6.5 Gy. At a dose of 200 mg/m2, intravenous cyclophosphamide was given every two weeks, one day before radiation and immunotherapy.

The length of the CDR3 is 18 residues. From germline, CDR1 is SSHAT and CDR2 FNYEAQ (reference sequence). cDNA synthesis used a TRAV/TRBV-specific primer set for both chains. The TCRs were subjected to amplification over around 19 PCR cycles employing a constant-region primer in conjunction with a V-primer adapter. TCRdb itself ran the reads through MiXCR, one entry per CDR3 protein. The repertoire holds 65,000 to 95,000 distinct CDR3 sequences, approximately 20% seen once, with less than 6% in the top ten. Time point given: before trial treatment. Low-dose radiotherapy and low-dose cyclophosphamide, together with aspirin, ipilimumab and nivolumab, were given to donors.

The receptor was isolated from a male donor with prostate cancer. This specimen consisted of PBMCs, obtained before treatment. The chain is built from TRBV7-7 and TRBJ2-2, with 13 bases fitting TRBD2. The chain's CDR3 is CASSTWTSGSGDTGELFF. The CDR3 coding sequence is TGTGCTAGCAGCACATGGACTAGCGGGAGTGGGGACACCGGGGAGCTGTTTTTT.